This TCR beta chain was documented in a study of blood T cell repertoires in COVID-19. Some clones are missing from TCRdb's copy, which holds only in-frame ones; the method was immunoSEQ multiplex PCR. This sample yields 300,000 to 350,000 clones, of which approximately 88% are seen a single time; roughly 1.7% belongs to the top ten. Looked up from germline, CDR1 is SGHTA and CDR2 is FQGNSA. Deletions cut 6 bases from V and 0 bases from J, with 17 bases between. CDR3 size: 16 residues. Specimen: peripheral blood. This receptor was obtained from a woman in her 30s with COVID-19, enrolled during active disease. The chain employs TRBV7-2 and TRBJ1-2; tentative D call: TRBD1 (6 bases). The CDR3 DNA sequence: TGTGCCAGCAGGCAGGGGCAGGGCCGAGCTAACTATGGCTACACCTTC. Translating it yields CASRQGQGRANYGYTF.